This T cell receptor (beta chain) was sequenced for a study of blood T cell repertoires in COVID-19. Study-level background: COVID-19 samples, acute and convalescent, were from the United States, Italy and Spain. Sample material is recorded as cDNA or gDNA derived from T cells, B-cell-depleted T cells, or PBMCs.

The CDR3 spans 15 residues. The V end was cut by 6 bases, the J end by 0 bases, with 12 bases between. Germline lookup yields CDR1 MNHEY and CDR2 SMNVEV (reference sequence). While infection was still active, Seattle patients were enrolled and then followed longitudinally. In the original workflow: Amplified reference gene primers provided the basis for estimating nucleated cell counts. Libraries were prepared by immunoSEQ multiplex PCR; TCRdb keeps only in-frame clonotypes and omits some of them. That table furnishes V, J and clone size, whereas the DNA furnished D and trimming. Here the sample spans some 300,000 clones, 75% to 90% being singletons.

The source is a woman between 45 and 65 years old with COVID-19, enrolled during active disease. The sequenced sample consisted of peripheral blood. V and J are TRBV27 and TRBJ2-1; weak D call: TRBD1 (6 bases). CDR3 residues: CASSPTGSSYNEQFF. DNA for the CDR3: TGTGCCAGCAGCCCCACAGGGAGCTCCTACAATGAGCAGTTCTTC.